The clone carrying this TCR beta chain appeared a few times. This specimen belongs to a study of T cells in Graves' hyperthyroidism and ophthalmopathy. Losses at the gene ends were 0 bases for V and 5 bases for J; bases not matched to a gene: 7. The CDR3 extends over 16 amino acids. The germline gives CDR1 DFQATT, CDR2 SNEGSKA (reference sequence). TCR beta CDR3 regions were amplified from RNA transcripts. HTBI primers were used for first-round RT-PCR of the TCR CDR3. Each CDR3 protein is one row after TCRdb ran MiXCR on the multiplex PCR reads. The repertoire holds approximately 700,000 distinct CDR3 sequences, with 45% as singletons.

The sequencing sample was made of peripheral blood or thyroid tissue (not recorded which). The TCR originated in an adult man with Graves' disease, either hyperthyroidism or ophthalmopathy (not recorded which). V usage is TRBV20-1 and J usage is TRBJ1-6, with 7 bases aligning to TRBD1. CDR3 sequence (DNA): TGCAGTGCTAGAGAACTTGGACAGGCCCATAATTCACCCCTCCACTTT. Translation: CSARELGQAHNSPLHF.